This T cell receptor beta chain was recorded in a study of vaccination and CD4 T cells after COVID-19. Study at large: Participants, all vaccine recipients, received two doses of either BNT162b2 or mRNA-1273.

Germline loops: CDR1 DFQATT, CDR2 SNEGSKA (reference sequence). The CDR3 consists of 16 residues. Unmatched junction bases numbered 10, after V lost 6 bases and J lost 2 bases. This clonotype was recorded once. Its cognate antigen is unknown. The assay that was used to sequence DNA from cultured CD4+ T cells was the Oncomine TCR Beta short-read assay. TCRdb processed the PCR reads anew with MiXCR; each CDR3 protein has one entry. The sample contains some 26,000 distinct CDR3 sequences, 41% of which appear only once. Time point: late sampling 161 to 241 days after vaccination in three convalescent patients. Treatment denoted: roughly ten-day PBMC culture with coronavirus spike peptide pools or control peptides (ViraFEST assay).

This chain uses TRBV20-1 with TRBJ2-3; 11 bases are shared with TRBD2. This sequence originates from a human donor who had recovered from COVID-19. Sequences were derived from CD4+ T cells from blood, cultured in vitro, sampled about 7 months after SARS-CoV-2 vaccination. The CDR3 DNA sequence: TGCAGTGCCGAAATCGGGACTAGCGGTAACACAGATACGCAGTATTTT. Its protein product is CSAEIGTSGNTDTQYF.